This paragraph covers one TCR beta chain sequence. This specimen belongs to a study of preoperative IRX-2 immunotherapy in early breast cancer. Sample treatment: preoperative locoregional IRX-2 cytokine immunotherapy. This phase Ib study tested locoregional IRX-2 cytokine immunotherapy given before surgery. The V end lost 5 bases, the J end lost 0 bases, and 27 bases lay between the germline ends. This CDR3 is built from 19 residues. Germline CDR1 is SGHRS and CDR2 is YFSETQ. Some clones are missing from TCRdb's copy, which holds only in-frame ones; the method was immunoSEQ multiplex PCR. The top ten clones hold approximately 1.5% of a sample with approximately 38,000 clones, 80% to 90% of them seen once.

This clonotype was obtained from a human donor with breast cancer. This specimen consisted of lymph node tissue, obtained after IRX-2 immunotherapy. The rearrangement links TRBV5-1 to TRBJ2-7; a weak D match, TRBD1 (7 bases). CDR3 DNA sequence: TGCGCCAGCAGGCCTCTCCCCCTGACAGGGACTCTAACCTCCTACGAGCAGTACTTC. Translation gives CASRPLPLTGTLTSYEQYF.